These 12 T cell receptor beta chains originate from one sample sequenced in a study of T cell responses to AZD1222 COVID-19 vaccine (dated by TCRdb to about 2021). In light of the paper, this sample's time point label describes: baseline before first vaccination. The library was generated by the immunoSEQ multiplex PCR assay. In its TCRdb copy, this immuneACCESS table keeps in-frame sequences only and misses some clones. Where compared with another copy, unresolved V genes explain less than half of these, and the others have no known cause. The sample table lists around 140,000 clones, 91% of them with a count of one. The ten largest clonotypes hold over 1.1% of the sample. This specimen was peripheral blood, taken on day 0 of AZD1222 vaccination. These receptors came from an adult in good health.

The rearrangement uses TRBV6-5 and TRBJ2-7, with 11 bases identical to TRBD1. With V trimmed by 5 bases and J by 2 bases, 2 bases remained unmatched. The V gene's germline CDR1 is MNHEY and CDR2 SVGAGI. The CDR3 spans 14 residues. In nucleotides, the CDR3 is TGTGCCAGCAGTCCGGGACAGGGGGCCTACGAGCAGTACTTC. Protein product: CASSPGQGAYEQYF.

J is TRBJ1-5 and V is TRBV27; D is undetermined. The CDR3 consists of 15 residues. Germline V gives CDR1 MNHEY, CDR2 SMNVEV (reference sequence). V lost 4 bases to trimming and J lost 4 bases, with 14 bases between them. Written as DNA, the CDR3 is TGTGCCAGCAGTTACTCGGGCCCTTGGAATCAGCCCCAGCATTTT. This encodes CASSYSGPWNQPQHF.

The chain couples TRBV7-9 to TRBJ2-1, with 15 bases matching TRBD2. Germline V gene data show CDR1 as SEHNR and CDR2 as FQNEAQ (reference sequence). The length of the CDR3 is 16 residues. V lost 4 bases and J lost 4; bases outside the gene matches: 2. DNA for the CDR3: TGTGCCAGCAGCTCCGGACTAGCGGGAGGGTACAATGAGCAGTTCTTC. This codes for CASSSGLAGGYNEQFF. The full variable domain, with the rest looked up from reference TRBV7-9 and TRBJ2-1, is DTGVSQNPRHKITKRGQNVTFRCDPISEHNRLYWYRQTLGQGPEFLTYFQNEAQLEKSRLLSDRFSAERPKGSFSTLEIQRTEQGDSAMYLCASSSGLAGGYNEQFFGPGTRLTVL.

J is TRBJ2-3 and V is TRBV7-6; D gene uncertain. In germline, CDR1 is SGHVS, CDR2 FNYEAQ. V was pared by 3 bases and J by 0 bases, with 19 bases between. The CDR3 consists of 18 residues. The CDR3 sequence: CASSFVVGARFSTDTQYF. The CDR3 DNA follows: TGTGCCAGCAGCTTCGTTGTCGGAGCCCGCTTTAGCACAGATACGCAGTATTTT.

The chain joins TRBV7-6 to TRBJ1-6, with D possibly matching TRBD1 (5 bases). V was trimmed by 5 bases and J by 5 bases, leaving 13 bases between them. The CDR3 runs 15 residues. The germline V gene encodes CDR1 SGHVS and CDR2 FNYEAQ. The CDR3 DNA reads as TGTGCCAGCAGCCACCGGGACCAAAATAATTCACCCCTCCACTTT. Protein: CASSHRDQNNSPLHF. The variable domain in full, completed from reference TRBV7-6 and TRBJ1-6, reads GAGVSQSPRYKVTKRGQDVALRCDPISGHVSLYWYRQALGQGPEFLTYFNYEAQQDKSGLPNDRFSAERPEGSISTLTIQRTEQRDSAMYRCASSHRDQNNSPLHFGNGTRLTVT.

The gene calls are TRBV11-2 and TRBJ2-7, with 7 nucleotides matching TRBD2. Losses at the gene ends were 1 base for V and 0 bases for J; bases not matched to a gene: 3. Germline values: CDR1 SGHAT, CDR2 FQNNGV. This CDR3 has 15 amino acids. This CDR3 reads CASSLGRGTSYEQYF. The CDR3 nucleotides are TGTGCCAGCAGCTTAGGGCGGGGGACCTCCTACGAGCAGTACTTC.

The table lists this clone with many counts. The rearrangement joins TRBV7-2 to TRBJ2-1; D unresolved. CDR1 and CDR2 from the germline V gene are SGHTA and FQGNSA. The V end was cut by 2 bases, the J end by 11 bases, with 13 bases between. The CDR3 is 13 amino acids. The CDR3 sequence: CASSLWGKEKQFF. The CDR3 DNA sequence: TGTGCCAGCAGCTTATGGGGAAAGGAGAAGCAGTTCTTC.

The chain joins TRBV9 to TRBJ1-1, with D possibly matching TRBD1 (5 bases). V gave up 3 bases and J gave up 1 base, with 13 bases separating them. The germline CDR1 and CDR2 sequences are SGDLS and YYNGEE. The CDR3 is made up of 15 amino acids. In DNA, the CDR3 is TGTGCCAGCAGCGAAAGGGGCAATCAGAACACTGAAGCTTTCTTT. This sequence encodes CASSERGNQNTEAFF.

The sample holds one count of this clone. The V and J genes are TRBV19 and TRBJ1-5, with D tentatively TRBD1 (6 bases). This CDR3 comprises 19 residues. Germline V lookup: CDR1 LNHDA, CDR2 SQIVND (reference sequence). V lost 6 bases and J 0 bases, leaving 24 bases between the germline ends. The CDR3 reads CASSELTGIFDSSNQPQHF. The CDR3 bases are TGTGCCAGTAGCGAGCTAACAGGGATTTTCGATAGTAGCAATCAGCCCCAGCATTTT.

V usage is TRBV19 and J usage is TRBJ1-2, with D perhaps TRBD1 (6 bases). Germline values: CDR1 LNHDA, CDR2 SQIVND (reference sequence). CDR3 length equals 15 residues. Trimming shortened V by 3 bases and J by 5 bases, and 16 bases separated the two germline ends. In DNA form, the CDR3 reads TGTGCCAGTAGTATCGGATCAGGGGAGAGTTATGGCTACACCTTC. Protein: CASSIGSGESYGYTF.

The chain couples TRBV6-5 to TRBJ1-3; D remains unclear. The CDR3 totals 12 residues. V lost 0 bases and J 8 bases, leaving 5 bases between the germline ends. Germline-derived CDR1 and CDR2 are MNHEY and SVGAGI. CDR3: CASSYSGDTIYF. CDR3 coding DNA: TGTGCCAGCAGTTACTCGGGAGACACCATATATTTT.

The V gene is TRBV5-4, the J gene TRBJ1-1; 8 nucleotides agree with TRBD1. V dropped 7 bases and J dropped 4; count of bases not matched to a gene: 3. This CDR3 is built from 12 residues. Looked up from germline, CDR1 is SGHNT and CDR2 is YYREEE (reference sequence). The CDR3, as DNA: TGTGCCAGCTCCAGGGGGCCCACTGAAGCTTTCTTT. This translates into CASSRGPTEAFF.